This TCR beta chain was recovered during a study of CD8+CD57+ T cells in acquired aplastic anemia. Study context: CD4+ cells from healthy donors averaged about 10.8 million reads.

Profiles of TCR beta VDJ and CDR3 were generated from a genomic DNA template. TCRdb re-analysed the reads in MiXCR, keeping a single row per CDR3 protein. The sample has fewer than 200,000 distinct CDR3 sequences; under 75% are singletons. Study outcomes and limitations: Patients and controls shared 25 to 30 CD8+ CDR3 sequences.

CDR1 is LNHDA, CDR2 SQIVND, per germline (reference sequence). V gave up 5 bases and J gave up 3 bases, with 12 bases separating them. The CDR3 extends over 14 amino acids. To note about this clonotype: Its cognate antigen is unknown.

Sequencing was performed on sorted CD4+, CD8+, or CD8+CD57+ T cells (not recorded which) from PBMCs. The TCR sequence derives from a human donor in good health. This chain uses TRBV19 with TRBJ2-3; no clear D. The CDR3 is CASSSVRATDTQYF. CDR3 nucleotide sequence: TGTGCCAGTAGTTCGGTAAGGGCGACAGATACGCAGTATTTT. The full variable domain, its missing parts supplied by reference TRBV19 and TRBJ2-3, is DGGITQSPKYLFRKEGQNVTLSCEQNLNHDAMYWYRQDPGQGLRLIYYSQIVNDFQKGDIAEGYSVSREKKESFPLTVTSAQKNPTAFYLCASSSVRATDTQYFGPGTRLTVL.